This T cell receptor beta chain was recovered during a study of shared clonotypes between healthy human individuals. The study, taken as a whole, reports: Among donors, sharing of clonotypes was expected to be affected by sequencing depth.

V trimming: 3 bases; J trimming: 6 bases; junction bases outside the gene matches: 4. Germline CDR1 and CDR2: MDHEN and SYDVKM. The CDR3 sequence is 14 residues long. The naive CD8 population came from CD45RO-negative cells selected for CCR7, without terminally differentiated effector memory CD45RA+ cells. A deep-level run was used for the assay. Data came from immunoSEQ multiplex PCR; TCRdb stores just in-frame clones and leaves some out. The sample consists of hundreds of thousands of clones, around 92% of them appearing once. Worth noting for this clone: Its antigen is not known.

Sequencing was done on a sample of naive CD8+ T cells sorted from blood. This clonotype originated in a man aged 25-45 years in good health. This chain connects TRBV28 to TRBJ1-2; TRBD1 matches at 10 bases. CDR3 sequence reads: CASSFDRGPDGYTF. The CDR3 nucleotides read TGTGCCAGCAGTTTTGACAGGGGGCCCGATGGCTACACCTTC.